The 11 T cell receptor beta chains below all came from one sample that was sequenced in a study of CXCR3-negative and CXCR3-positive naive CD8 T cells. The libraries of TRB cDNA were prepared using 5' RACE with UMI labels. Each CDR3 protein gets one entry in TCRdb, which reprocessed the 5' RACE reads and gives no DNA. This table lists 150,000 or so distinct CDR3 sequences. Material: naive CXCR3- CD8+ T cells from blood. Noted subset: CD45RO-CCR7+CD27+CD95- naive CD8+ T cells lacking CXCR3 (TNR3-). The receptors were gathered from a human donor in good health. Some clones in this sample may be carry-over from other donors' samples.

The chain recombines TRBV4-1 with TRBJ2-5; checking the TCRdb D call of TRBD1 is not possible without DNA. This CDR3 has 14 residues. CDR1 and CDR2 from the germline V gene are MGHRA and YSYEKL. The CDR3 sequence is CASSHRTQGETQYF.

The chain couples TRBV4-1 to TRBJ2-7; the D call from TCRdb, TRBD1, cannot be confirmed without DNA. This CDR3 contains 14 residues. The germline V gene has CDR1 MGHRA and CDR2 YSYEKL. CDR3 amino acids: CASSQRDISYEQYF.

V gene TRBV29-1 combines with J gene TRBJ2-7; TCRdb lists TRBD1, though no DNA is available to test this call. Germline V gene data show CDR1 as SQVTM and CDR2 as ANQGSEA. CDR3 size: 12 residues. The CDR3: CSALGITREQYF.

The chain combines TRBV29-1 with TRBJ1-3; lacking DNA, the TRBD1 call made by TCRdb goes unchecked. Looked up from germline, CDR1 is SQVTM and CDR2 is ANQGSEA. There are 14 residues in the CDR3. CDR3: CSVTGGFAGNTIYF.

The J gene is TRBJ1-2, the V gene TRBV4-3; absent DNA, TCRdb's TRBD1 call cannot be checked. The CDR3 covers 16 residues. CDR1 and CDR2 (germline): LGHNA, YSLEER. Here the CDR3 reads CASSQAGGTGNYGYTF.

V and J are TRBV6-2 or TRBV6-3 and TRBJ1-5; the D call from TCRdb, TRBD1, cannot be confirmed without DNA. The CDR3 runs to 18 residues. CDR1 and CDR2 (germline): MNHEY, SVGEGT. Here the CDR3 reads CASSYSTGEPYSNQPQHF.

The chain couples TRBV12-3 or TRBV12-4 to TRBJ1-2; TCRdb's assignment of TRBD1 cannot be checked, as there is no DNA. CDR3 length: 14 amino acids. The CDR3 loop reads CASSSGTGDYGYTF.

This sequence joins TRBV28 and TRBJ2-5; with no DNA, the TCRdb D assignment of TRBD1 cannot be verified. The germline V gene has CDR1 MDHEN and CDR2 SYDVKM. The CDR3 covers 15 residues. CDR3 protein: CASSQQRGPQETQYF.

The V gene is TRBV6-5, the J gene TRBJ2-2; checking the TCRdb D call of TRBD1 is not possible without DNA. The CDR3 covers 15 residues. Germline V gene sequence: CDR1 MNHEY, CDR2 SVGAGI. The CDR3 region is CASNYSRTGTGELFF.

The V and J genes are TRBV4-1 and TRBJ1-2; lacking DNA, the TRBD1 call made by TCRdb goes unchecked. The CDR3 covers 16 residues. The germline gives CDR1 MGHRA, CDR2 YSYEKL. CDR3 in amino acids: CASSQAGDSFNYGYTF.

The chain recombines TRBV28 with TRBJ2-3; TCRdb indicates TRBD2, and absent DNA this call remains unverified. This CDR3 contains 18 residues. The germline V gene has CDR1 MDHEN and CDR2 SYDVKM. CDR3 amino acids: CASSLGLGGGDSTDTQYF.